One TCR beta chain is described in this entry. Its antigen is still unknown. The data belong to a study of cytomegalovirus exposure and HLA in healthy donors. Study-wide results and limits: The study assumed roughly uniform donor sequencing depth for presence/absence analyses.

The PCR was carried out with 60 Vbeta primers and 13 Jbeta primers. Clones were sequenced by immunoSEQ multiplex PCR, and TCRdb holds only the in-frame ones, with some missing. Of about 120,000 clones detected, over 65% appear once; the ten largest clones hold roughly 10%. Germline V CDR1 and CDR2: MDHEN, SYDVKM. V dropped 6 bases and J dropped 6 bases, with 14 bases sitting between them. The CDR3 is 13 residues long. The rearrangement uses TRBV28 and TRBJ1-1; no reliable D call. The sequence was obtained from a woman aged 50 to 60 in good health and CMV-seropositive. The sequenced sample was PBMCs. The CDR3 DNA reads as TGTGCCAGCAGCCCTGTAGCCCTTTCTGAAGCTTTCTTT. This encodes CASSPVALSEAFF.